Below are 20 T cell receptor beta chains sequenced from a single sample in a study of metastatic and nonmetastatic thyroid tumors. TCRdb re-clonotyped the PCR reads via MiXCR. The data show under 25,000 clones, 27% seen once. Not a single patient had been given any form of treatment at any point before undergoing thyroid surgery. The sequencing input was blood. All receptors come from a female donor with papillary thyroid cancer or a benign thyroid nodule (not recorded which). Some clones in this sample may be carry-over from other donors' samples.

The J gene is TRBJ2-1, the V gene TRBV11-3, with TRBD2 as a possible D gene (6 bases). The CDR3 spans 14 residues. Germline V lookup: CDR1 SGHNT, CDR2 YENEEA. Trimming removed 1 base at V and 3 bases at J, with 7 bases between. For the CDR3, the DNA is TGTGCCAGCAGCTTAGCGGGACTCTACAATGAGCAGTTCTTC. This translates into CASSLAGLYNEQFF.

This clone was seen many times. The chain links TRBV11-2 to TRBJ2-3; a weak D match, TRBD2 (5 bases). Germline CDR1 reads SGHAT; CDR2 reads FQNNGV. This CDR3 is built from 15 residues. The germline V and J ends were trimmed by 5 bases and 2 bases, with 14 bases remaining between them. CDR3 in amino acids: CASSTRTGSTDTQYF. In DNA form, the CDR3 reads TGTGCCAGCAGCACAAGAACGGGGTCCACAGATACGCAGTATTTT.

Points on this clone: Germline is not matched at one junction end, which may reflect a read error. Other DNA sequences in this specimen translate into the identical CDR3. The V and J genes are TRBV5-1 and TRBJ1-6; D is unclear. CDR3 length equals 13 residues. Per germline, CDR1 SGHRS and CDR2 YFSETQ. The CDR3 is CASSKDPNSPLHF. The CDR3, as DNA: TGCGCCAGCAGTAAAGACCCGAATTCGCCCCTCCACTTT.

A few counts support this clone. The chain is built from TRBV12-3 or TRBV12-4 and TRBJ1-1; D gene uncertain. The CDR3 extends over 13 amino acids. Trimming removed 3 bases at V and 1 base at J, with 6 bases between. The CDR3, as DNA: TGTGCCAGCAGTTTTCATGCGAACACTGAAGCTTTCTTT. Protein: CASSFHANTEAFF.

By its share, this clone is medium-sized. CDR3 nucleotide sequence: TGTGCCAGCAGTTTTATTAGTACAGATACGCAGTATTTT. Translated: CASSFISTDTQYF. The chain is built from TRBV27 and TRBJ2-3; D unclear. Germline V CDR1 and CDR2: MNHEY, SMNVEV (reference sequence). This CDR3 comprises 13 residues. Trimming shortened V by 3 bases and J by 3 bases, and 7 bases separated the two germline ends.

This clone is judged medium-sized (0.01 to 0.1%). The genes are TRBV15 and TRBJ2-7; maybe TRBD2 (6 bases). CDR3 length: 14 residues. The V end was cut by 0 bases, the J end by 4 bases, with 10 bases between. Germline V gene sequence: CDR1 LNHNV, CDR2 YYDKDF (reference sequence). The CDR3 DNA reads as TGTGCCACCAGCAGAGAGGGGGGAGCTTACGAGCAGTACTTC. Translated: CATSREGGAYEQYF. The whole variable domain, filled in from reference TRBV15 and TRBJ2-7, reads DAMVIQNPRYQVTQFGKPVTLSCSQTLNHNVMYWYQQKSSQAPKLLFHYYDKDFNNEADTPDNFQSRRPNTSFCFLDIRSPGLGDTAMYLCATSREGGAYEQYFGPGTRLTVT.

This clone was detected many times. The chain recombines TRBV6-1 with TRBJ1-4; D gene ambiguous. CDR3 length: 14 amino acids. Trimming pared 8 bases from V and 1 base from J, leaving 11 bases between. Germline assignment: CDR1 MNHNS and CDR2 SASEGT. CDR3 loop: CASGFIRTNEKLFF. The CDR3 DNA reads TGTGCCAGCGGCTTCATAAGAACTAATGAAAAACTGTTTTTT.

About this clone: Germline is not matched at one junction end, which may reflect a read error. This chain joins TRBV7-9 and TRBJ2-2; D ambiguous. Germline V gene data show CDR1 as SEHNR and CDR2 as FQNEAQ (reference sequence). The CDR3 is 12 residues long. The DNA of the CDR3 is TGTGACAGCAGCTTTACCGCCCGGGAGCTGTTTTTT. It yields the protein CDSSFTARELFF.

There are a few counts of this clone. This chain links TRBV6-1 with TRBJ1-1; unclear D gene. The V gene lost 6 bases and the J gene lost 4 bases, with 9 bases spanning the gap. Germline V gene lookup returns CDR1 MNHNS and CDR2 SASEGT. The CDR3 length is 12 residues. DNA for the CDR3: TGTGCCAGCAGGGGCTCTGGCACTGAAGCTTTCTTT. Protein product: CASRGSGTEAFF.

This clone was recorded many times. The chain couples TRBV7-6 to TRBJ1-1; D is unresolved. The V gene's germline CDR1 is SGHVS and CDR2 FNYEAQ. Trimming shortened V by 2 bases and J by 0 bases, and 10 bases separated the two germline ends. This CDR3 region has 15 residues. CDR3 protein: CASSLLYLMNTEAFF. The DNA for the CDR3 is TGTGCCAGCAGCTTACTTTATTTAATGAACACTGAAGCTTTCTTT.

This clone is termed medium-sized. The V gene is TRBV7-2, the J gene TRBJ2-7; D unresolved. This CDR3 has 12 residues. Trimming removed 5 bases from V and 4 bases from J, with 9 bases in between. Germline V lookup: CDR1 SGHTA, CDR2 FQGNSA. CDR3 DNA sequence: TGTGCCAGCAGCCTGGACCAGTACGAGCAGTACTTC. It encodes CASSLDQYEQYF.

This clone came up many times. Other DNA sequences of this sample code for an identical CDR3. The chain couples TRBV2 to TRBJ2-4, with 12 nucleotides matching TRBD1. Unmatched junction bases numbered 10, after V lost 6 bases and J lost 7 bases. The germline V gene encodes CDR1 SNHLY and CDR2 FYNNEI. The CDR3 consists of 16 residues. The CDR3 region is CASRPAGQGARNIQYF. CDR3 coding DNA: TGTGCCAGCAGACCGGCGGGACAGGGGGCGCGGAACATTCAGTACTTC.

This chain joins TRBV11-2 and TRBJ2-5; a weak D match, TRBD1 (6 bases). CDR1 SGHAT and CDR2 FQNNGV come from the germline V gene. The V end was cut by 5 bases, the J end by 2 bases, with 12 bases between. CDR3 size: 14 residues. CDR3 amino acids: CASSITRGQETQYF. The CDR3 coding sequence is TGTGCCAGCAGCATCACCAGGGGACAAGAGACCCAGTACTTC.

CDR3 region: CASSPTENSPLHF. The CDR3, as DNA: TGTGCCAGCAGCCCGACAGAGAATTCACCCCTCCACTTT. The chain combines TRBV6-1 with TRBJ1-6; maybe TRBD1 (5 bases). Germline CDR1 reads MNHNS; CDR2 reads SASEGT. The CDR3 length is 13 residues. V was cut by 6 bases and J by 7 bases, with 10 bases left in between.

CDR3 protein: CSARDPRGEETQYF. CDR3 sequence (DNA): TGCAGTGCTAGAGATCCGCGGGGAGAAGAGACCCAGTACTTC. The chain combines TRBV20-1 with TRBJ2-5; D possibly corresponds to TRBD2 (6 bases). This CDR3 spans 14 amino acids. Germline V gene lookup returns CDR1 DFQATT and CDR2 SNEGSKA (reference sequence). The germline V and J ends were trimmed by 0 bases and 3 bases, with 11 bases remaining between them.

This clone was recorded only once. The CDR3 loop reads CSARALAGGLDTQYF. CDR3 bases: TGCAGTGCTAGAGCTTTAGCGGGAGGGCTGGATACGCAGTATTTT. The chain is built from TRBV20-1 and TRBJ2-3; 11 bases are shared with TRBD2. Germline loops: CDR1 DFQATT, CDR2 SNEGSKA (reference sequence). There are 15 residues in the CDR3. The trim removed 1 base at V and 6 bases at J, leaving 6 bases unmatched.

This clone is medium-sized in the sample. V and J are TRBV25-1 and TRBJ2-7; D remains unclear. The V end was cut by 1 base, the J end by 3 bases, with 4 bases between. Germline V gives CDR1 MGHDK, CDR2 SYGVNS. This CDR3 is built from 12 residues. CDR3 sequence (DNA): TGTGCCAGCAGTGAATCCAGCTACGAGCAGTACTTC. This sequence encodes CASSESSYEQYF.

This clone turned up a few times. Here the CDR3 reads CASSPRLAGGVYNEQFF. Written as DNA, the CDR3 is TGCGCCAGCAGCCCGCGACTAGCGGGGGGGGTCTACAATGAGCAGTTCTTC. The V gene is TRBV5-1, the J gene TRBJ2-1, with 14 bases lining up with TRBD2. The ends lost 4 bases at V and 3 bases at J; junction bases unmatched: 6. CDR3 length equals 17 residues. Germline V gives CDR1 SGHRS, CDR2 YFSETQ.

This clone is termed medium-sized. The rearrangement joins TRBV7-9 to TRBJ1-1, with D unresolved. Germline-derived CDR1 and CDR2 are SEHNR and FQNEAQ (reference sequence). Between the trimmed V and J ends, which lost 5 bases and 2 bases, there was a span of 12 bases. The length of the CDR3 is 14 residues. In DNA form, the CDR3 reads TGTGCCAGCAGCGAAGAGGGCAGAAACACTGAAGCTTTCTTT. It codes for CASSEEGRNTEAFF.

The J gene is TRBJ1-2, the V gene TRBV20-1, with a possible D match to TRBD1 (6 bases). This CDR3 region has 13 residues. From germline, CDR1 is DFQATT and CDR2 SNEGSKA (reference sequence). V shed 6 bases and J shed 0 bases, with 11 bases lying between them. CDR3 coding DNA: TGCAGTGCAACTCCAGGGGCTAACTATGGCTACACCTTC. It translates to CSATPGANYGYTF.